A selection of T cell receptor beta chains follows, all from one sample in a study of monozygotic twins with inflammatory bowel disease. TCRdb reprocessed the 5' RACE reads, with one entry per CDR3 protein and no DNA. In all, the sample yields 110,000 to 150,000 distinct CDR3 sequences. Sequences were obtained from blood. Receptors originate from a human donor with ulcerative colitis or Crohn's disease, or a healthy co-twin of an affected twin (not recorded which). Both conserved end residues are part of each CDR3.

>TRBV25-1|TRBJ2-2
CASSGRSTGELFF
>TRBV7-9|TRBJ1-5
CASSRGDYSNQPQHF
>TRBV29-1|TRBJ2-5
CSVDLYQETQYF
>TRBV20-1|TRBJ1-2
CSAPDRGRKGYTF
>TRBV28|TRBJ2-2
CASSLLPGAGELFF
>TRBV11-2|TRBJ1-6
CASSLGGRGNSPLHF
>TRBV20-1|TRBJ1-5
CSAPNQGYNQPQHF
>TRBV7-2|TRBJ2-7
CASSSDGPYEQYF
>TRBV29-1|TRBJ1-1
CSVEGQREAFF
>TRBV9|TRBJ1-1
CASSSHRGDTEAFF
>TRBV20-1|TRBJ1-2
CSACWGAYGYTF
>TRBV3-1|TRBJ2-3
CASRSGADTQYF
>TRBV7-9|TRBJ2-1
CASSRESSYNEQFF
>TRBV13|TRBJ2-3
CASSPRQGPKYF
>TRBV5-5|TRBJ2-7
CASSFYHPAGPYEQYF
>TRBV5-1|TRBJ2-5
CASSGQTGIFQETQYF
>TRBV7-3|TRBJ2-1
CASSRTSSLNEQFF
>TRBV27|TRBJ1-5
CASSLSPISGNQPQHF
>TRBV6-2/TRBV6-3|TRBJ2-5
CASSYARDRAQGETQYF
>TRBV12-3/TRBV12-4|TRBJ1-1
CDSRSGTGNTEAFF
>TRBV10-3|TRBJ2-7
CAISGTSGSDEQYF
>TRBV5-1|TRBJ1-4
CASSSTATNEKLFF
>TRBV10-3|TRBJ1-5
CAISESGINQPQHF
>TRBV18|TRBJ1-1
CASSPESDTEAFF
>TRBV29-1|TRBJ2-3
CSSFQGTDTQYF
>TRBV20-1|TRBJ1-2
CSASNTGEEYGYTF
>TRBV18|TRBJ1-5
CASSPPGQGFQPQHF
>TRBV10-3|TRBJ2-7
CAISGIGASGSYEQYF
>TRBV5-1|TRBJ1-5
CASSLPNSNNQPQHF
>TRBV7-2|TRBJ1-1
CASSLNYRGLLNTEAFF
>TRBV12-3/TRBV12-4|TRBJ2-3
CASSLSLAEATDTQYF
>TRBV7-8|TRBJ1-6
CASSYTQRPGYNSPLHF
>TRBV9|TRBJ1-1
CASSPRTVYTEAFF
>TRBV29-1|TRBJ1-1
CSASGGSSGTEAFF
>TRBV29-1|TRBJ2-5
CSLATTQGSETQYF
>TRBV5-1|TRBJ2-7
CASSFGTSGRLSYEQYF